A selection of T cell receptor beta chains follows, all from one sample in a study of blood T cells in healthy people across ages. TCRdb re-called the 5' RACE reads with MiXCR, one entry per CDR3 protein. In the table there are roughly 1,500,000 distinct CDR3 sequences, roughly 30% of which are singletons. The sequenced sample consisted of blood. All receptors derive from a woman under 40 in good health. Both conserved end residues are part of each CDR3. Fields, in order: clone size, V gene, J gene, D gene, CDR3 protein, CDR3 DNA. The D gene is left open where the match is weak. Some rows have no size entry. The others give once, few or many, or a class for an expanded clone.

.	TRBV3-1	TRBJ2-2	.	CASSQASTVNTGELFF	TGTGCCAGCAGCCAAGCAAGCACGGTGAACACCGGGGAGCTGTTTTTT
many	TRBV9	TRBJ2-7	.	CASSFSGGGEQYF	TGTGCCAGCAGCTTCTCCGGGGGCGGCGAGCAGTACTTC
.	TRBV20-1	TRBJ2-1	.	CSARFPPNNEQFF	TGCAGTGCTAGGTTTCCACCGAACAATGAGCAGTTCTTC
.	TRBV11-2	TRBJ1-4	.	CASSRDGPNEKLFF	TGTGCCAGCAGCCGGGACGGTCCCAATGAAAAACTGTTTTTT
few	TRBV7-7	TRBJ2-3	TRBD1	CASSFRTGVVGSTDTQYF	TGTGCCAGCAGCTTCCGGACAGGGGTAGTGGGTAGCACAGATACGCAGTATTTT
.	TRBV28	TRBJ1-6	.	CASISDGHYNSPLHF	TGTGCCAGCATCTCCGACGGCCACTATAATTCACCCCTCCACTTT
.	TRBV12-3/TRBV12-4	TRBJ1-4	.	CASSTPQDLNEKLFF	TGTGCCAGCAGCACCCCACAGGACCTTAATGAAAAACTGTTTTTT
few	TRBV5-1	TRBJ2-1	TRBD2	CASSFYGGAFEQFF	TGCGCCAGCAGCTTTTACGGGGGGGCCTTTGAGCAGTTCTTC
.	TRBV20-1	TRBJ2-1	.	CSARENGRSSARFYNEQFF	TGCAGTGCTAGAGAGAACGGCCGGTCTAGCGCCAGGTTTTACAATGAGCAGTTCTTC
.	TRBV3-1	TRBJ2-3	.	CASSQGQDSARDTQYF	TGTGCCAGCAGCCAAGGGCAGGACAGTGCGAGGGATACGCAGTATTTT
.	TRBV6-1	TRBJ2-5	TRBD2	CAGSRDYQETQYF	TGTGCCGGCAGCCGGGACTATCAAGAGACCCAGTACTTC
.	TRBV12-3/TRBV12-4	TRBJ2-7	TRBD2	CASSLRKLAGVEQYF	TGTGCCAGCAGTTTAAGAAAACTAGCGGGAGTCGAGCAGTACTTC
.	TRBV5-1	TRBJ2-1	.	CASSLGGSVPNEQFF	TGCGCCAGCAGCTTGGGGGGGAGTGTTCCGAATGAGCAGTTCTTC
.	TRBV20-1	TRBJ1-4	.	CSAPSWGGAEKLFF	TGCAGTGCTCCATCTTGGGGAGGGGCTGAAAAACTGTTTTTT
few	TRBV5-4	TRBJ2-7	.	CATQRQDTSYEQYF	TGTGCCACTCAGAGGCAGGATACCTCCTACGAGCAGTACTTC